Listed here are 29 T cell receptor beta chains from one sample, sequenced in a study of T cell responses to AZD1222 COVID-19 vaccine (dated by TCRdb to the early 2020s). Libraries were constructed by the immunoSEQ multiplex PCR assay. The table was pulled from immuneACCESS by TCRdb, which kept in-frame rearrangements only. Such tables lose some clones; where checked, under half of the loss comes from unresolved V genes, and the rest has no known cause. Recorded for this sample are approximately 110,000 clones; approximately 85% of them occurred a single time. Of the sample, around 4.4% is held by the ten largest clones. Reading the label with the study, this specimen's time point is: about 28 days (+/-7) after the second vaccine dose. The material sequenced was peripheral blood, taken 28 days after the second AZD1222 dose. These receptors came from an adult who received the AZD1222 COVID-19 vaccine.

J is TRBJ2-1 and V is TRBV24-1; D is unclear. V was clipped by 2 bases and J by 9 bases, with 4 bases between them. The CDR3 covers 11 residues. Per germline, CDR1 KGHDR and CDR2 SFDVKD. Here the CDR3 DNA reads TGTGCCACCAGTGATTCGCGTGAGCAGTTCTTC. Translated: CATSDSREQFF.

This chain joins TRBV10-3 and TRBJ1-1; TRBD1 matches 10 bases. J lost 0 bases, V lost 6 bases, and 4 bases had no gene match. This CDR3 spans 15 amino acids. The germline V gene has CDR1 ENHRY and CDR2 SYGVKD. In DNA form, the CDR3 reads TGTGCCATCAGGCCGGGACAGGGGATGAACACTGAAGCTTTCTTT. Amino acids: CAIRPGQGMNTEAFF.

V gene TRBV2 combines with J gene TRBJ2-2; D is possibly TRBD2 (7 bases). Germline lookup yields CDR1 SNHLY and CDR2 FYNNEI. Trimming took off 7 bases at V and 0 bases at J, with 18 bases between the two ends. This CDR3 comprises 17 residues. The CDR3 region has the DNA TGTGCCAGCATCGGGGGGCCGCACAGGACGAACACCGGGGAGCTGTTTTTT. Protein: CASIGGPHRTNTGELFF.

The chain joins TRBV7-3 to TRBJ1-5; D gene uncertain. The germline V and J ends were trimmed by 1 base and 7 bases, with 8 bases remaining between them. This CDR3 is built from 13 residues. CDR1 is SGHTA and CDR2 is FQGTGA in the germline V gene. CDR3 bases: TGTGCCAGCAGCTTAATAGCCGGGCAGCCCCAGCATTTT. It encodes CASSLIAGQPQHF.

This chain links TRBV6-2 or TRBV6-3 with TRBJ2-3, with 9 bases aligning to TRBD2. Germline CDR1 reads MNHEY; CDR2 reads SVGEGT. V lost 2 bases, J lost 0 bases, and 3 bases stayed unmatched. CDR3 length: 16 residues. The CDR3 DNA sequence: TGTGCCAGCAGTTACCGGCTAGCGGGGAGCACAGATACGCAGTATTTT. Translating it yields CASSYRLAGSTDTQYF.

J is TRBJ2-5 and V is TRBV7-8; 10 nucleotides match TRBD2. Germline assignment: CDR1 SGHVS and CDR2 FQNEAQ. The CDR3 is 15 residues long. V shed 3 bases and J 0 bases; nucleotides not matched to a gene: 1. CDR3: CASSFSGGYQETQYF. CDR3 sequence (DNA): TGTGCCAGCAGCTTTAGCGGGGGGTACCAAGAGACCCAGTACTTC.

This chain links TRBV19 with TRBJ2-2, with D unclear. V shed 6 bases and J shed 6 bases, with 2 bases lying between them. This CDR3 comprises 10 residues. The germline CDR1 and CDR2 sequences are LNHDA and SQIVND (reference sequence). In DNA, the CDR3 is TGTGCCAGTAGGCCCGGGGAGCTGTTTTTT. Translated, it gives CASRPGELFF.

The chain employs TRBV2 and TRBJ2-7, with TRBD1 identical over 10 bases. With 6 bases clipped from V and 7 bases from J, the junction kept 9 bases outside the gene matches. Looked up from germline, CDR1 is SNHLY and CDR2 is FYNNEI. CDR3 length equals 14 residues. For the CDR3, the DNA is TGTGCCAGCAGAGAGGGGACAGGGGCTGATGAGCAGTACTTC. Encoded protein: CASREGTGADEQYF.

CDR3 in amino acids: CASSQENGFTYEQYF. The CDR3 nucleotides are TGCGCCAGCAGCCAAGAAAACGGATTTACCTACGAGCAGTACTTC. The gene calls are TRBV4-1 and TRBJ2-7, with D uncertain. V lost 0 bases and J lost 2, with 11 bases in between. Germline CDR1 reads MGHRA; CDR2 reads YSYEKL. This CDR3 region has 15 residues.

The chain carries TRBV2 and TRBJ1-1; D gene uncertain. The germline gives CDR1 SNHLY, CDR2 FYNNEI. The CDR3 runs 13 residues. V shed 5 bases and J shed 2 bases, with 9 bases lying between them. CDR3 bases: TGTGCCAGCAGTTTGGGGAGCAACACTGAAGCTTTCTTT. It yields the protein CASSLGSNTEAFF.

The rearrangement links TRBV5-4 to TRBJ2-7; 8 positions match TRBD2. The trim removed 4 bases at V and 7 bases at J, leaving 10 bases unmatched. The CDR3 is 14 amino acids. Per the germline V gene, CDR1 is SGHNT and CDR2 is YYREEE (reference sequence). The DNA of the CDR3 is TGTGCCAGCAGCCTCAACGCGGGGGGAAGGGAGCAGTACTTC. This gives the protein CASSLNAGGREQYF.

The CDR3 is CASSRTFTTGGTGPDYNEQFF. In DNA, the CDR3 is TGTGCCAGCTCCCGAACCTTTACGACAGGGGGGACTGGCCCTGACTACAATGAGCAGTTCTTC. This chain joins TRBV18 and TRBJ2-1; 9 bases match TRBD1. Germline V lookup: CDR1 KGHSH, CDR2 LQKENI. The length of the CDR3 is 21 residues. The J segment lost 3 bases and the V segment lost 6 bases, leaving 24 bases of the junction unmatched.

The chain uses TRBV6-1 and TRBJ2-7; D not certain. The V and J ends lost 2 bases and 3 bases respectively, with 29 bases between them. The CDR3 is 20 amino acids. CDR1 and CDR2 from the germline V gene are MNHNS and SASEGT. CDR3 residues: CASSESGSGRPYPLNYEQYF. The CDR3 DNA reads TGTGCCAGCAGTGAATCCGGGTCGGGCAGGCCGTACCCTTTGAACTACGAGCAGTACTTC.

The V and J genes are TRBV5-4 and TRBJ2-7; TRBD1 aligns across 9 bases. The CDR3 runs to 14 residues. The J segment lost 5 bases and the V segment lost 4 bases, leaving 7 bases of the junction unmatched. Per the germline V gene, CDR1 is SGHNT and CDR2 is YYREEE (reference sequence). CDR3 nucleotides: TGTGCCAGCAGCCCCCGGGACAGGGTCCACGAGCAGTACTTC. Its translation is CASSPRDRVHEQYF.

On this clone: With a much larger clone just one base away, this may be a read error. The genes are TRBV11-3 and TRBJ2-3; D is undetermined. Germline lookup yields CDR1 SGHNT and CDR2 YENEEA. The CDR3 length is 12 residues. Trimming removed 5 bases at V and 0 bases at J, with 3 bases between. The CDR3 DNA follows: TGTGCCAGCAGCCTCAGCACAGATACGCAGTATTTT. It yields the protein CASSLSTDTQYF.

This clone was counted between two and nine times. The chain combines TRBV5-1 with TRBJ1-2; 9 bases map to TRBD1. CDR1 SGHRS and CDR2 YFSETQ come from the germline V gene. There are 14 residues in the CDR3. Losses at the gene ends were 4 bases for V and 2 bases for J; bases not matched to a gene: 3. The CDR3 DNA reads TGCGCCAGCAGCCCTACAGGGGGCAACTATGGCTACACCTTC. Its protein is CASSPTGGNYGYTF.

The chain employs TRBV5-6 and TRBJ2-7, with 8 positions matching TRBD2. Germline V gene lookup returns CDR1 SGHDT and CDR2 YYEEEE. The CDR3 consists of 16 residues. Losses at the gene ends were 4 bases for V and 0 bases for J; bases not matched to a gene: 9. CDR3: CASSLRAGVFSYEQYF. Written as DNA, the CDR3 is TGTGCCAGCAGCCTAAGAGCGGGGGTTTTCTCCTACGAGCAGTACTTC. Combining the CDR3 with reference TRBV5-6 and TRBJ2-7 gives the whole variable domain DAGVTQSPTHLIKTRGQQVTLRCSPKSGHDTVSWYQQALGQGPQFIFQYYEEEERQRGNFPDRFSGHQFPNYSSELNVNALLLGDSALYLCASSLRAGVFSYEQYFGPGTRLTVT.

This chain links TRBV3-1 (or the pseudogene TRBV3-2) with TRBJ2-2, with D uncertain. Per the germline V gene, CDR1 is LGHDT and CDR2 is YNNKEL (reference sequence). The CDR3 loop spans 15 amino acids. Deletions cut 3 bases from V and 2 bases from J, with 10 bases between. The CDR3 loop reads CASSHSPLNTGELFF. The CDR3 nucleotides are TGTGCCAGCAGCCACAGCCCATTAAACACCGGGGAGCTGTTTTTT.

This clone turned up a few times. The chain joins TRBV4-2 to TRBJ2-3; 11 nucleotides align to TRBD2. This CDR3 contains 17 residues. CDR1 is LGHNA and CDR2 is YNFKEQ in the germline V gene. The V gene end was trimmed by 0 bases and the J gene end by 4 bases; junction bases not matched to a gene: 6. The CDR3 protein is CASSQDASGGMADTQYF. DNA of the CDR3: TGTGCCAGCAGCCAAGACGCTAGCGGGGGGATGGCAGATACGCAGTATTTT.

This clone was observed a few times. The CDR3 is CASSVAQGSWGSGNTIYF. Written as DNA, the CDR3 is TGTGCCAGCAGCGTAGCTCAAGGGTCCTGGGGCTCTGGAAACACCATATATTTT. The rearrangement uses TRBV9 and TRBJ1-3; D uncertain. The ends were cut back, 0 bases at V and 0 bases at J, with 16 bases in the middle. This CDR3 has 18 residues. Per germline, CDR1 SGDLS and CDR2 YYNGEE.

This chain joins TRBV4-3 and TRBJ2-3; 7 nucleotides line up with TRBD1. The CDR3 spans 15 residues. Germline V lookup: CDR1 LGHNA, CDR2 YSLEER. Unmatched junction bases numbered 1, after V lost 1 base and J lost 0 bases. CDR3 amino acids: CASSQATGSTDTQYF. CDR3 DNA sequence: TGCGCCAGCAGCCAAGCGACAGGGAGCACAGATACGCAGTATTTT.

This clone appeared a single time. The genes are TRBV6-5 and TRBJ1-4; D perhaps matches TRBD1 (5 bases). Trimming left V 8 bases short and J 6 bases short, with 16 bases between. The CDR3 sequence is 14 residues long. Germline V gene sequence: CDR1 MNHEY, CDR2 SVGAGI. The CDR3 loop is CASAGGSEDEKLFF. The CDR3 DNA reads as TGTGCCAGCGCCGGGGGGTCGGAGGATGAAAAACTGTTTTTT.

This chain connects TRBV19 to TRBJ2-2; D is possibly TRBD2 (5 bases). Between the trimmed V and J ends, which lost 7 bases and 1 base, there was a span of 13 bases. Germline lookup yields CDR1 LNHDA and CDR2 SQIVND (reference sequence). The CDR3 loop spans 15 amino acids. Here the CDR3 DNA reads TGTGCCAGTACCAAGGGAGACGTGAACACCGGGGAGCTGTTTTTT. This encodes CASTKGDVNTGELFF. The whole variable domain, filled in from reference TRBV19 and TRBJ2-2, reads DGGITQSPKYLFRKEGQNVTLSCEQNLNHDAMYWYRQDPGQGLRLIYYSQIVNDFQKGDIAEGYSVSREKKESFPLTVTSAQKNPTAFYLCASTKGDVNTGELFFGEGSRLTVL.

This clone has just a few counts. The rearrangement uses TRBV19 and TRBJ2-2, with D perhaps TRBD2 (5 bases). CDR3 length: 17 amino acids. The germline V gene encodes CDR1 LNHDA and CDR2 SQIVND (reference sequence). V was trimmed by 4 bases and J by 4 bases, leaving 19 bases between them. The CDR3: CASSTAEERTSTGELFF. The CDR3 DNA follows: TGTGCCAGTAGTACCGCCGAGGAGCGGACTTCCACCGGGGAGCTGTTTTTT.

The chain combines TRBV30 with TRBJ1-6, with D unresolved. There are 14 residues in the CDR3. V shed 4 bases and J shed 8 bases, with 15 bases lying between them. Germline-derived CDR1 and CDR2 are GTSNPN and SVGIG (reference sequence). The CDR3 loop reads CAWTGGAVDSPLHF. CDR3 DNA sequence: TGTGCCTGGACGGGCGGCGCCGTTGATTCACCCCTCCACTTT.

V gene TRBV30 combines with J gene TRBJ1-3; no clear D. V shed 4 bases and J shed 0 bases, with 7 bases lying between them. This CDR3 spans 13 amino acids. Germline values: CDR1 GTSNPN, CDR2 SVGIG (reference sequence). DNA for the CDR3: TGTGCCTGGAAAGAGAGCTCTGGAAACACCATATATTTT. Residues: CAWKESSGNTIYF.

The CDR3 nucleotides are TGTGCCAGCAACCTCGAGCGTTTCTACAATGAGCAGTTCTTC. It translates to CASNLERFYNEQFF. V is TRBV2 and J is TRBJ2-1; D is ambiguous. The CDR3 has 14 amino acids. V lost 7 bases and J 3 bases, leaving 13 bases between the germline ends. The germline CDR1 and CDR2 sequences are SNHLY and FYNNEI.

CDR3 protein: CASSLGGGGTEAFF. The DNA for the CDR3 is TGTGCCAGCAGCTTAGGAGGGGGAGGGACTGAAGCTTTCTTT. The rearrangement uses TRBV7-2 and TRBJ1-1; possibly TRBD1 for D (6 bases). Per the germline V gene, CDR1 is SGHTA and CDR2 is FQGNSA. This CDR3 region has 14 residues. V dropped 1 base and J dropped 5 bases, with 11 bases sitting between them.

J is TRBJ1-4 and V is TRBV4-1; no clear D. The CDR3 covers 10 residues. CDR1 is MGHRA, CDR2 YSYEKL, per germline. Trimming removed 8 bases from V and 6 bases from J, with 4 bases in between. The DNA for the CDR3 is TGCGCCAGCGGTTATGAAAAACTGTTTTTT. It yields the protein CASGYEKLFF.